Below are 25 T cell receptor beta chains sequenced from a single sample in a study of blood T cells in healthy people across ages. Using a J-beta primer mix together with a sample-barcoded 5' primer, a second PCR was run for roughly 6 to 11 cycles. TCRdb redid the calling of the 5' RACE reads with MiXCR, one entry per CDR3 protein. The repertoire holds 1 million or so distinct CDR3 sequences, approximately 26% seen once, with about 0.72% in the top ten. The same sample was also used in a study of T cells of mothers and their children.

Sequencing was carried out using blood. These receptors all stem from a girl between 2 and 10 years old in good health.

The chain couples TRBV10-3 to TRBJ2-7, with D tentatively TRBD1 (6 bases). The CDR3 is 11 amino acids. Germline values: CDR1 ENHRY, CDR2 SYGVKD. The V and J ends lost 11 bases and 2 bases respectively, with 10 bases between them. The CDR3: CAGGQTYEQYF. The CDR3 DNA reads as TGTGCCGGTGGACAGACCTACGAGCAGTACTTC.

The V gene is TRBV15, the J gene TRBJ2-5; 15 nucleotides agree with TRBD2. The CDR3 consists of 16 residues. Germline CDR1 reads LNHNV; CDR2 reads YYDKDF (reference sequence). Unmatched junction bases numbered 0, after V lost 1 base and J lost 3 bases. This CDR3 reads CATSRGTSGREETQYF. Written as DNA, the CDR3 is TGTGCCACCAGCAGAGGGACTAGCGGGAGGGAAGAGACCCAGTACTTC.

The chain joins TRBV20-1 to TRBJ2-1; D remains unclear. The V end was cut by 0 bases, the J end by 2 bases, with 8 bases between. CDR1 and CDR2 from the germline V gene are DFQATT and SNEGSKA (reference sequence). This CDR3 is built from 14 residues. CDR3 protein: CSARDTLAYNEQFF. The CDR3 DNA reads as TGCAGTGCTAGAGATACCCTAGCCTACAATGAGCAGTTCTTC.

This rearrangement joins TRBV7-2 to TRBJ1-6; tentatively, D is TRBD1 (5 bases). The CDR3 is 17 residues long. CDR1 is SGHTA, CDR2 FQGNSA, per germline. V lost 5 bases, J lost 5 bases, and 19 bases lay in between. The DNA for the CDR3 is TGTGCCAGCAGCCCAGGCGCAGGGATCCGCGATAATTCACCCCTCCACTTT. Residues: CASSPGAGIRDNSPLHF.

This clonotype was observed at least ten times. The chain carries TRBV25-1 and TRBJ2-5, with 9 bases matching TRBD1. Germline V gives CDR1 MGHDK, CDR2 SYGVNS. Germline trimming cut 6 bases from V and 2 bases from J; bases unmatched to any gene: 1. CDR3 length equals 13 residues. CDR3 sequence: CASRGTGQETQYF. DNA of the CDR3: TGTGCCAGCAGGGGGACAGGGCAAGAGACCCAGTACTTC.

With respect to this clonotype: The junction differs from germline at one of its ends, possibly a read error. The rearrangement uses TRBV7-9 and TRBJ2-2; no clear D. Germline V gives CDR1 SEHNR, CDR2 FQNEAQ (reference sequence). The CDR3 runs to 15 residues. CDR3 loop: CANSPRKSESGELFF. Written as DNA, the CDR3 is TGTGCCAACAGCCCGCGGAAGTCTGAGTCCGGGGAGCTGTTTTTT.

The chain's CDR3 is CSVEDRQGKFAEAFF. In nucleotides, the CDR3 is TGCAGCGTTGAAGATAGGCAGGGGAAATTCGCTGAAGCTTTCTTT. The V gene is TRBV29-1, the J gene TRBJ1-1; D is perhaps TRBD1 (6 bases). The CDR3 spans 15 residues. Between the trimmed V and J ends, which lost 0 bases and 6 bases, there was a span of 17 bases. Germline V gene sequence: CDR1 SQVTM, CDR2 ANQGSEA.

V is TRBV24-1 and J is TRBJ2-3; D gene ambiguous. CDR3 length equals 13 residues. V lost 0 bases to trimming and J lost 7 bases, with 7 bases between them. Per the germline V gene, CDR1 is KGHDR and CDR2 is SFDVKD. CDR3 bases: TGTGCCACCAGTGATTTGATCGGGTATACGCAGTATTTT. Its protein is CATSDLIGYTQYF.

The rearrangement uses TRBV12-5 and TRBJ1-1; D possibly corresponds to TRBD1 (6 bases). Germline-derived CDR1 and CDR2 are LGHNT and FRNRAP. This CDR3 spans 14 amino acids. V was pared by 5 bases and J by 5 bases, with 15 bases between. CDR3 sequence (DNA): TGTGCTAGTGGTCCCGGACAGTCTGGGACTGAAGCTTTCTTT. The encoded protein is CASGPGQSGTEAFF.

The V gene is TRBV15, the J gene TRBJ1-5, with no clear D. V was clipped by 0 bases and J by 6 bases, with 15 bases between them. CDR3 size: 16 residues. Germline V gene sequence: CDR1 LNHNV, CDR2 YYDKDF (reference sequence). CDR3 bases: TGTGCCACCAGCAGAGATCTCCCGGTTTTGGGTCAGCCCCAGCATTTT. Its translation is CATSRDLPVLGQPQHF.

This chain joins TRBV12-3 or TRBV12-4 and TRBJ2-2; 9 nucleotides line up with TRBD2. J gave up 6 bases and V 4 bases, and 6 bases lay outside the gene matches. CDR3 length: 15 amino acids. CDR3 bases: TGTGCCAGCAGTTCCGGGACTAGCCCCGCCGGGGAGCTGTTTTTT. It translates to CASSSGTSPAGELFF.

The genes are TRBV6-1 and TRBJ2-7; TRBD2 aligns across 12 bases. Germline CDR1 MNHNS, CDR2 SASEGT. V lost 6 bases and J lost 3; bases outside the gene matches: 9. The CDR3 runs 16 residues. The CDR3 is CASSDPGLAGDYEQYF. CDR3 DNA: TGTGCCAGCAGCGACCCGGGACTAGCGGGTGACTACGAGCAGTACTTC.

This clonotype appeared once. The rearrangement links TRBV6-2 or TRBV6-3 to TRBJ2-1; D ambiguous. The J call could be wrong; TRBJ2-7 is a better fit for the DNA end. Germline V CDR1 and CDR2: MNHEY, SVGEGT. The CDR3 runs 15 residues. CDR3 coding DNA: TGTGCCAGCAGTCCGCACAGAGGAGCTTCCTACGAGCAGTACTTC. Translating it yields CASSPHRGASYEQYF.

This clonotype was picked up a small number of times. This rearrangement joins TRBV20-1 to TRBJ1-1; perhaps TRBD1 as D (6 bases). Germline-derived CDR1 and CDR2 are DFQATT and SNEGSKA (reference sequence). There are 14 residues in the CDR3. V was clipped by 0 bases and J by 5 bases, with 13 bases between them. The CDR3 DNA is TGCAGTGCTAGAGATCAGGGGTTTGGGACTGAAGCTTTCTTT. Translation gives CSARDQGFGTEAFF.

This clonotype was counted a few times. This chain links TRBV7-9 with TRBJ1-4; 7 nucleotides line up with TRBD1. The trim removed 5 bases at V and 5 bases at J, leaving 8 bases unmatched. The CDR3 totals 15 residues. CDR1 is SEHNR and CDR2 is FQNEAQ in the germline V gene (reference sequence). Here the CDR3 reads CASSAGDSLNEKLFF. CDR3 DNA: TGTGCCAGCAGCGCTGGGGACAGCTTGAATGAAAAACTGTTTTTT.

A remark on this clonotype: The CDR3 does not close with the conserved phenylalanine or tryptophan, likely indicating a read error. The V gene is TRBV27, the J gene TRBJ1-1; 11 bases line up with TRBD1. With V trimmed by 3 bases and J by 5 bases, 5 bases remained unmatched. The CDR3 has 15 amino acids. Germline CDR1 reads MNHEY; CDR2 reads SMNVEV (reference sequence). The CDR3 sequence: CASSFRTGGWTEAFI. For the CDR3, the DNA is TGTGCCAGCAGTTTCCGGACAGGGGGCTGGACTGAAGCTTTCATT.

This clonotype appeared a single time. The chain joins TRBV29-1 to TRBJ2-1, with 8 nucleotides matching TRBD2. The CDR3 has 14 residues. Germline values: CDR1 SQVTM, CDR2 ANQGSEA. The V and J ends lost 4 bases and 8 bases, in that order; junction bases with no gene match: 10. The DNA of the CDR3 is TGCAGCGTTGGGCGGAGTAGCGGGAAAGATGAGCAGTTCTTC. Amino acid sequence: CSVGRSSGKDEQFF.

The table lists this clonotype with a few counts. V is TRBV9 and J is TRBJ2-1; D may be TRBD2 (5 bases). V was clipped by 0 bases and J by 8 bases, with 9 bases between them. CDR3 length: 13 residues. Per the germline V gene, CDR1 is SGDLS and CDR2 is YYNGEE. The CDR3 DNA follows: TGTGCCAGCAGCGTAGCCGGGGTGGATGAGCAGTTCTTC. Translated: CASSVAGVDEQFF. The whole variable domain, filled in from reference TRBV9 and TRBJ2-1, reads DSGVTQTPKHLITATGQRVTLRCSPRSGDLSVYWYQQSLDQGLQFLIQYYNGEERAKGNILERFSAQQFPDLHSELNLSSLELGDSALYFCASSVAGVDEQFFGPGTRLTVL.

This clonotype was counted a few times. The rearrangement links TRBV4-1 to TRBJ2-5; D perhaps matches TRBD2 (6 bases). This CDR3 spans 15 amino acids. Germline assignment: CDR1 MGHRA and CDR2 YSYEKL. Between the trimmed V and J ends, which lost 1 base and 0 bases, there was a span of 9 bases. Here the CDR3 DNA reads TGCGCCAGCAGCCAAGTGGGACTCCACCAAGAGACCCAGTACTTC. It codes for CASSQVGLHQETQYF.

This clonotype occurred a few times. One junction end disagrees with the germline gene, perhaps due to a read error. This chain uses TRBV29-1 with TRBJ1-3; D gene ambiguous. The length of the CDR3 is 13 residues. Per the germline V gene, CDR1 is SQVTM and CDR2 is ANQGSEA. This CDR3 reads CSVQEALGNTIYF. CDR3 DNA sequence: TGCAGCGTTCAAGAGGCGTTAGGAAACACCATATATTTT. The complete variable domain, with remaining parts taken from reference TRBV29-1 and TRBJ1-3, reads SAVISQKPSRDICQRGTSLTIQCQVDSQVTMMFWYRQQPGQSLTLIATANQGSEATYESGFVIDKFPISRPNLTFSTLTVSNMSPEDSSIYLCSVQEALGNTIYFGEGSWLTVV.

This clonotype has more than one count but fewer than ten. V usage is TRBV7-8 and J usage is TRBJ2-7; the match to TRBD2 covers 10 bases. The CDR3 sequence is 15 residues long. CDR1 and CDR2 (germline): SGHVS, FQNEAQ. V lost 3 bases, J lost 6 bases, and 8 bases stayed unmatched. DNA of the CDR3: TGTGCCAGCAGCTTGGGACTAGCGCACGACTGCGAGCAGTACTTC. Its protein product is CASSLGLAHDCEQYF.

This clonotype was seen only a few times. The chain links TRBV6-5 to TRBJ1-6, with TRBD1 matching 9 bases. Germline CDR1 reads MNHEY; CDR2 reads SVGAGI. With 4 bases clipped from V and 5 bases from J, the junction kept 9 bases outside the gene matches. The CDR3 extends over 17 amino acids. The CDR3 nucleotides read TGTGCCAGCAGTTGGAGTAGTCGGGACAGGGATAATTCACCCCTCCACTTT. Translating it yields CASSWSSRDRDNSPLHF.

The J gene is TRBJ2-1, the V gene TRBV12-3 or TRBV12-4; no clear D gene. The CDR3 contains 12 residues. V was trimmed by 1 base and J by 9 bases, leaving 7 bases between them. CDR3 sequence: CASSLGLIEQFF. DNA of the CDR3: TGTGCCAGCAGTTTAGGGCTCATTGAGCAGTTCTTC.

The chain has TRBV12-3 or TRBV12-4 and TRBJ1-2, with D unresolved. The V end was cut by 1 base, the J end by 4 bases, with 10 bases between. The CDR3 consists of 14 residues. For the CDR3, the DNA is TGTGCCAGCAGTTTAGTGGAAACGGTCTATGGCTACACCTTC. This codes for CASSLVETVYGYTF.

This clonotype was observed a handful of times. The rearrangement links TRBV6-2 or TRBV6-3 to TRBJ2-1, with D unresolved. Trimming took off 4 bases at V and 4 bases at J, with 11 bases between the two ends. The CDR3 is 14 residues long. Germline values: CDR1 MNHEY, CDR2 SVGEGT. DNA for the CDR3: TGTGCCAGCAGTTCGCCCTCCTATTACAATGAGCAGTTCTTC. Its protein product is CASSSPSYYNEQFF.